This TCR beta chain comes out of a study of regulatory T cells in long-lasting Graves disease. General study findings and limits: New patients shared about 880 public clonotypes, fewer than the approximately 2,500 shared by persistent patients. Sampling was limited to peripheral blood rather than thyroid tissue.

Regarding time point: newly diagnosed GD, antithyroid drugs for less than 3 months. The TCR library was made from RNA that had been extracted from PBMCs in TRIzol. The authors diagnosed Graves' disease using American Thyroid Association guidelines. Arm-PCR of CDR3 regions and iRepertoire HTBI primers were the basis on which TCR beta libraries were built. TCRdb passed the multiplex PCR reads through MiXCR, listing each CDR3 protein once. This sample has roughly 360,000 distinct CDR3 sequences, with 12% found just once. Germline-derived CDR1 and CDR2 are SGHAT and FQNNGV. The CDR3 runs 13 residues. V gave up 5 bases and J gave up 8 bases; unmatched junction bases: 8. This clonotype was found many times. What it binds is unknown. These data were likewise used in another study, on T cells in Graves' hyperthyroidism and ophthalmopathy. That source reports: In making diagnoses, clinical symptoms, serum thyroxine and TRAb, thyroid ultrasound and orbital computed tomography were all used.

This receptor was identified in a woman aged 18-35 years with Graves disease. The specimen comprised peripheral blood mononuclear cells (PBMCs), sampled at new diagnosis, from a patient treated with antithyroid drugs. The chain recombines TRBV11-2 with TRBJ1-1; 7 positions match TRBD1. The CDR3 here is CASSHDRAVEAFF. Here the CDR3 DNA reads TGTGCCAGCAGCCATGACAGGGCGGTAGAAGCTTTCTTT. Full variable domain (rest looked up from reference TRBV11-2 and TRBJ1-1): EAGVAQSPRYKIIEKRQSVAFWCNPISGHATLYWYQQILGQGPKLLIQFQNNGVVDDSQLPKDRFSAERLKGVDSTLKIQPAKLEDSAVYLCASSHDRAVEAFFGQGTRLTVV.